This T cell receptor (beta chain) appears in the sequencing data of a study of T cell clones after liver transplantation. Germline V lookup: CDR1 LNHNV, CDR2 YYDKDF (reference sequence). The V end lost 1 base, the J end lost 5 bases, and 14 bases lay between the germline ends. The CDR3 sequence is 15 residues long. Clones were sequenced by immunoSEQ multiplex PCR, and TCRdb holds only the in-frame ones, with some missing. The sample shows about 120,000 clones, 90% of them seen only once. Sequenced here: CD4+ T cells from blood, sampled 12 months after liver transplant. This sequence originates from a human patient who received a liver transplant. The graft donor may have contributed some T cells. The chain uses TRBV15 and TRBJ2-5; D gene ambiguous. In nucleotides, the CDR3 is TGTGCCACCAGCAGAGGGGTCGGGCTCCGTGAGACCCAGTACTTC. Protein product: CATSRGVGLRETQYF. The full variable domain, completed using reference TRBV15 and TRBJ2-5, is DAMVIQNPRYQVTQFGKPVTLSCSQTLNHNVMYWYQQKSSQAPKLLFHYYDKDFNNEADTPDNFQSRRPNTSFCFLDIRSPGLGDTAMYLCATSRGVGLRETQYFGPGTRLLVL.